These 22 T cell receptor beta chains originate from one sample sequenced in a study of blood T cell repertoires in COVID-19. This table comes from immunoSEQ multiplex PCR, and its TCRdb copy is limited to in-frame clones, with some not included. Altogether hundreds of thousands of clones are present, roughly 90% being singletons, with the ten largest covering around 2.8%. Sequenced material: peripheral blood. All receptors come from a woman in her twenties or thirties with COVID-19, enrolled during active disease.

The chain is built from TRBV11-3 and TRBJ2-5; D remains unclear. Germline-derived CDR1 and CDR2 are SGHNT and YENEEA. The V and J ends lost 1 base and 2 bases respectively, with 11 bases between them. The CDR3 runs 15 residues. The CDR3 DNA reads TGTGCCAGCAGCTTAGTGTCTAGTAGACAAGAGACCCAGTACTTC. Translated: CASSLVSSRQETQYF. The variable domain in full, completed from reference TRBV11-3 and TRBJ2-5, reads EAGVVQSPRYKIIEKKQPVAFWCNPISGHNTLYWYLQNLGQGPELLIRYENEEAVDDSQLPKDRFSAERLKGVDSTLKIQPAELGDSAVYLCASSLVSSRQETQYFGPGTRLLVL.

The rearrangement joins TRBV6-1 to TRBJ2-7; D unclear. The germline V gene has CDR1 MNHNS and CDR2 SASEGT. V lost 0 bases, J lost 4 bases, and 13 bases lay in between. CDR3 length equals 15 residues. The CDR3 coding sequence is TGTGCCAGCAGTGAAGCCGTGGGCTCCGGTTACGAGCAGTACTTC. It specifies CASSEAVGSGYEQYF.

The chain employs TRBV7-2 and TRBJ2-6, with 7 bases lining up with TRBD2. From germline, CDR1 is SGHTA and CDR2 FQGNSA. The junction had 6 bases not matched to a gene; V was cut back by 1 base and J by 0 bases. The CDR3 runs 18 residues. The CDR3 DNA is TGTGCCAGCAGCTTAGTTGGGGGGGGGACCTCTGGGGCCAACGTCCTGACTTTC. As protein: CASSLVGGGTSGANVLTF.

The V gene is TRBV27, the J gene TRBJ1-1, with a tentative D call TRBD1 (5 bases). Trimming removed 9 bases at V and 12 bases at J, with 17 bases between. The CDR3 sequence is 11 residues long. The germline V gene has CDR1 MNHEY and CDR2 SMNVEV (reference sequence). Here the CDR3 reads CASVGGLHSFF. The CDR3 coding sequence is TGTGCCAGTGTCGGGGGACTACATTCTTTCTTT.

This clone turned up a few times. This sequence joins TRBV10-2 and TRBJ2-2; 9 nucleotides align to TRBD1. CDR3 length: 19 residues. Germline V gives CDR1 WSHSY, CDR2 SAAADI. V was pared by 6 bases and J by 2 bases, with 16 bases of the junction left unmatched. The CDR3 nucleotides read TGCGCCAGCAGAGCCCCGGGACAGGGCCTCCAGTCCAACACCGGGGAGCTGTTTTTT. As protein: CASRAPGQGLQSNTGELFF.

Worth noting for this clone: The same CDR3 is also encoded by other DNA sequences in this sample. The genes are TRBV24-1 and TRBJ1-1; no firm D call. CDR3 length: 12 residues. CDR1 is KGHDR and CDR2 is SFDVKD in the germline V gene. V lost 9 bases to trimming and J lost 1 base, with 8 bases between them. Here the CDR3 reads CATASGNTEAFF. CDR3 bases: TGTGCCACCGCGTCGGGGAACACTGAAGCTTTCTTT.

This chain uses TRBV7-2 with TRBJ2-3; D is unresolved. The ends were cut back, 1 base at V and 3 bases at J, with 8 bases in the middle. Per germline, CDR1 SGHTA and CDR2 FQGNSA. The CDR3 length is 14 residues. DNA of the CDR3: TGTGCCAGCAGCTTAGATACAGTTACAGATACGCAGTATTTT. Encoded protein: CASSLDTVTDTQYF.

The gene calls are TRBV2 and TRBJ1-2; D gene uncertain. The CDR3 extends over 13 amino acids. Per germline, CDR1 SNHLY and CDR2 FYNNEI. V was pared by 3 bases and J by 1 base, with 6 bases between. The CDR3 loop is CASSEGRNYGYTF. The DNA for the CDR3 is TGTGCCAGCAGTGAGGGCCGTAACTATGGCTACACCTTC.

The chain joins TRBV27 to TRBJ1-5; TRBD1 might be the D (5 bases). Trimming cost V 7 bases and J 6 bases, with 19 bases left between them. There are 15 residues in the CDR3. The germline gives CDR1 MNHEY, CDR2 SMNVEV (reference sequence). The DNA for the CDR3 is TGTGCCAGCACCCCTGGCGGGGCTTGGGGTCAGCCCCAGCATTTT. As protein: CASTPGGAWGQPQHF.

The genes are TRBV16 and TRBJ2-2; tentative D call: TRBD1 (6 bases). Trimming removed 0 bases at V and 3 bases at J, with 8 bases between. Germline V gene data show CDR1 as KGHSY and CDR2 as FQNENV. The CDR3 is made up of 15 amino acids. In DNA, the CDR3 is TGTGCCAGCAGCCAATCGAACAGGGACACCGGGGAGCTGTTTTTT. This sequence encodes CASSQSNRDTGELFF. Filled out from reference TRBV16 and TRBJ2-2, the complete variable domain reads GEEVAQTPKHLVRGEGQKAKLYCAPIKGHSYVFWYQQVLKNEFKFLISFQNENVFDETGMPKERFSAKCLPNSPCSLEIQATKLEDSAVYFCASSQSNRDTGELFFGEGSRLTVL.

J is TRBJ1-6 and V is TRBV28; 8 bases match TRBD1. Unmatched junction bases numbered 9, after V lost 6 bases and J lost 8 bases. This CDR3 has 15 amino acids. Germline loops: CDR1 MDHEN, CDR2 SYDVKM. CDR3 bases: TGTGCCAGCAGCCCCAGACAGGGGACCTATTCACCCCTCCACTTT. Translation gives CASSPRQGTYSPLHF.

The J gene is TRBJ2-2, the V gene TRBV5-1; a possible D gene is TRBD2 (5 bases). This CDR3 comprises 13 residues. The V and J ends lost 4 bases and 7 bases respectively, with 11 bases between them. CDR1 is SGHRS, CDR2 YFSETQ, per germline. CDR3 loop: CASSPGLIGELFF. The CDR3 nucleotides are TGCGCCAGCAGCCCCGGACTCATCGGGGAGCTGTTTTTT.

J is TRBJ1-1 and V is TRBV28, with 10 bases fitting TRBD1. Germline V CDR1 and CDR2: MDHEN, SYDVKM. The CDR3 contains 17 residues. Trimming took 5 bases from V and 1 from J; bases not matched to a gene: 10. Written as DNA, the CDR3 is TGTGCCAGCAGTCGAAGACAGGGGGCGCACCAGAACACTGAAGCTTTCTTT. Translation gives CASSRRQGAHQNTEAFF. Full variable domain (outside the CDR3, taken from reference TRBV28 and TRBJ1-1): DVKVTQSSRYLVKRTGEKVFLECVQDMDHENMFWYRQDPGLGLRLIYFSYDVKMKEKGDIPEGYSVSREKKERFSLILESASTNQTSMYLCASSRRQGAHQNTEAFFGQGTRLTVV.

This clone was recorded only once. The rearrangement links TRBV7-8 to TRBJ1-1, with D maybe TRBD1 (5 bases). The length of the CDR3 is 16 residues. The germline V and J ends were trimmed by 4 bases and 5 bases, with 20 bases remaining between them. CDR1 and CDR2 from the germline V gene are SGHVS and FQNEAQ. The DNA of the CDR3 is TGTGCCAGCAGCTCCGCGGCGGGGCGAACCCGGACTGAAGCTTTCTTT. Protein: CASSSAAGRTRTEAFF.

The J gene is TRBJ2-5, the V gene TRBV10-1; a possible D gene is TRBD1 (6 bases). CDR3 length: 12 residues. Looked up from germline, CDR1 is WNHNN and CDR2 is SYGVQD (reference sequence). CDR3: CVPSGQKETQYF. CDR3 DNA sequence: TGCGTACCTTCCGGACAGAAAGAGACCCAGTACTTC.

V usage is TRBV2 and J usage is TRBJ2-3, with 7 bases identical to TRBD1. The CDR3 totals 12 residues. V lost 5 bases to trimming and J lost 8 bases; unmatched junction nucleotides: 4. In germline, CDR1 is SNHLY, CDR2 FYNNEI. The CDR3: CASSSTGPTQYF. The CDR3 DNA is TGTGCCAGCAGTTCGACAGGGCCTACGCAGTATTTT.

The V and J genes are TRBV7-9 and TRBJ2-1, with 8 bases lining up with TRBD2. V shed 0 bases and J 8 bases; nucleotides not matched to a gene: 6. The CDR3 sequence is 15 residues long. CDR1 is SEHNR and CDR2 is FQNEAQ in the germline V gene (reference sequence). In DNA, the CDR3 is TGTGCCAGCAGCTTAGCGACTAGCGCCCGGGATGAGCAGTTCTTC. Its translation is CASSLATSARDEQFF. Complete variable domain (other parts from reference TRBV7-9 and TRBJ2-1): DTGVSQNPRHKITKRGQNVTFRCDPISEHNRLYWYRQTLGQGPEFLTYFQNEAQLEKSRLLSDRFSAERPKGSFSTLEIQRTEQGDSAMYLCASSLATSARDEQFFGPGTRLTVL.

The V gene is TRBV5-1, the J gene TRBJ2-7; TRBD1 matches 11 bases. The CDR3 has 13 amino acids. The trim removed 4 bases at V and 5 bases at J, leaving 2 bases unmatched. CDR1 is SGHRS, CDR2 YFSETQ, per germline. DNA of the CDR3: TGCGCCAGCAGCCCGGGACAGGGGGACGAGCAGTACGTC. Translating gives CASSPGQGDEQYV.

J is TRBJ2-1 and V is TRBV4-1, with TRBD2 identical over 9 bases. The CDR3 loop spans 15 amino acids. Trimming removed 1 base from V and 7 bases from J; junction bases left unmatched: 5. Germline lookup yields CDR1 MGHRA and CDR2 YSYEKL. The CDR3 loop is CASSQGGRAWNEQFF. In DNA, the CDR3 is TGCGCCAGCAGCCAAGGCGGGAGGGCCTGGAATGAGCAGTTCTTC.

The gene calls are TRBV5-1 and TRBJ2-3; 7 positions agree with TRBD1. V shed 0 bases, J shed 6 bases, and the junction held 7 bases outside the gene matches. The germline CDR1 and CDR2 sequences are SGHRS and YFSETQ. CDR3 length: 15 amino acids. Written as DNA, the CDR3 is TGCGCCAGCAGCTTGGCCTGGGACAGCCTTGATACGCAGTATTTT. It specifies CASSLAWDSLDTQYF.

The V and J genes are TRBV3-1 (or the pseudogene TRBV3-2) and TRBJ1-4; D perhaps matches TRBD1 (6 bases). The germline CDR1 and CDR2 sequences are LGHDT and YNNKEL (reference sequence). The length of the CDR3 is 16 residues. Trimming took 5 bases from V and 13 from J, leaving 26 bases between them. The CDR3 DNA reads as TGTGCCAGCAGCGCGGGCGGACAGAGTCTCGGAAATAGACTGTTTTTT. It yields the protein CASSAGGQSLGNRLFF.

The rearrangement joins TRBV6-4 to TRBJ2-7; D possibly corresponds to TRBD2 (6 bases). V lost 2 bases, J lost 6 bases, and 11 bases lay in between. CDR3 size: 13 residues. Germline lookup yields CDR1 MRHNA and CDR2 SNTAGT. In DNA form, the CDR3 reads TGTGCCAGCAGTGACGGGGGGAGTGGCGAGCAGTACTTC. Amino acid sequence: CASSDGGSGEQYF.